Below, 25 T cell receptor beta chains from the same sample are listed, as sequenced in a study of early T cells in non-severe SARS-CoV-2 infection. TCRdb itself ran the 5' RACE reads through MiXCR, one entry per CDR3 protein. This table holds approximately 50,000 distinct CDR3 sequences, 7% to 10% found once. The sequencing sample was made of whole blood. The receptor source for this set is an adult who was a healthcare worker with PCR-confirmed SARS-CoV-2 infection or an uninfected control (not recorded which).

This clonotype was counted only a few times. V gene TRBV6-2 or TRBV6-3 combines with J gene TRBJ2-7; 9 nucleotides align to TRBD1. Unmatched junction bases numbered 10, after V lost 7 bases and J lost 6 bases. Per the germline V gene, CDR1 is MNHEY and CDR2 is SVGEGT. The CDR3 consists of 14 residues. As DNA, the CDR3 is TGTGCCAGCATTAAAAGCGGGACAGGGACCGAGCAGTACTTC. Translated: CASIKSGTGTEQYF.

V gene TRBV7-3 combines with J gene TRBJ2-6; tentatively, D is TRBD1 (5 bases). This CDR3 region has 16 residues. V lost 2 bases to trimming and J lost 2 bases, with 10 bases between them. CDR1 and CDR2 (germline): SGHTA, FQGTGA. The DNA for the CDR3 is TGTGCCAGCAGCTTATTCAGGGATCCTGGGGCCAACGTCCTGACTTTC. Translating it yields CASSLFRDPGANVLTF.

V usage is TRBV12-3 or TRBV12-4 and J usage is TRBJ2-2, with TRBD2 matching 7 bases. The CDR3 totals 16 residues. V dropped 7 bases and J dropped 1; count of bases not matched to a gene: 9. The CDR3 region is CASTPGGSENTGELFF. The CDR3 coding sequence is TGTGCCAGCACCCCGGGGGGTAGCGAGAACACCGGGGAGCTGTTTTTT.

This clonotype was recorded many times. The chain is built from TRBV4-1 and TRBJ1-6; D ambiguous. The CDR3 is made up of 15 amino acids. Germline V gene sequence: CDR1 MGHRA, CDR2 YSYEKL. The V end lost 3 bases, the J end lost 7 bases, and 13 bases lay between the germline ends. The CDR3 is CASSQPGGRNSPLHF. DNA of the CDR3: TGCGCCAGCAGCCAGCCTGGCGGGAGGAATTCACCCCTCCACTTT.

This clonotype has just a few counts. J is TRBJ2-1 and V is TRBV20-1, with TRBD2 as a possible D gene (6 bases). CDR3 length equals 13 residues. Deletions cut 6 bases from V and 4 bases from J, with 13 bases between. The germline CDR1 and CDR2 sequences are DFQATT and SNEGSKA (reference sequence). In DNA, the CDR3 is TGCAGTGCGGGCGGGGCCCAATACAATGAGCAGTTCTTC. This codes for CSAGGAQYNEQFF.

This clonotype was seen a handful of times. The chain uses TRBV6-1 and TRBJ2-3; D may be TRBD1 or TRBD2 (6 bases each). Trimming shortened V by 4 bases and J by 3 bases, and 17 bases separated the two germline ends. This CDR3 is built from 16 residues. Germline values: CDR1 MNHNS, CDR2 SASEGT. CDR3 residues: CASSGLWRGATDTQYF. Written as DNA, the CDR3 is TGTGCCAGCAGTGGGCTGTGGAGGGGGGCAACAGATACGCAGTATTTT.

As regards this clonotype: A junction end diverges from the germline sequence, so it may reflect a read error. V and J are TRBV18 and TRBJ1-6; 7 bases map to TRBD1. CDR1 and CDR2 from the germline V gene are KGHSH and LQKENI. The CDR3 is 14 amino acids. The CDR3 nucleotides are TGTGCCAGCTCACTTGATGACAGGGATTCATCCCTCCACTTT. Protein product: CASSLDDRDSSLHF.

This clonotype was observed many times. This chain joins TRBV19 and TRBJ2-2; D is possibly TRBD1 (6 bases). This CDR3 region has 13 residues. Per the germline V gene, CDR1 is LNHDA and CDR2 is SQIVND (reference sequence). Trimming removed 9 bases from V and 1 base from J, with 9 bases in between. CDR3 loop: CASSDRNTGELFF. The CDR3, as DNA: TGTGCCAGCTCGGACAGGAACACCGGGGAGCTGTTTTTT.

A remark on this clonotype: One junction end does not reproduce the germline sequence, and a read error may be involved. The V and J genes are TRBV4-1 and TRBJ2-5, with 8 bases that match TRBD2. Germline CDR1 and CDR2: MGHRA and YSYEKL. This CDR3 is built from 16 residues. The DNA for the CDR3 is TGCGCCAGCAGCAAAGAACTGCGACTAGCGAAAGAGACCCAGTACTTC. Translated, it gives CASSKELRLAKETQYF.

This clonotype was seen more than once but under ten times. The genes are TRBV2 and TRBJ1-1, with 9 bases identical to TRBD1. The CDR3 extends over 14 amino acids. Germline CDR1 and CDR2: SNHLY and FYNNEI. The junction had 9 bases not matched to a gene; V was cut back by 8 bases and J by 5 bases. The CDR3 coding sequence is TGTGCCAGCCTCAAACAGGGGGCGAGGACTGAAGCTTTCTTT. Translated, it gives CASLKQGARTEAFF.

The V and J genes are TRBV20-1 and TRBJ2-5; 11 nucleotides align to TRBD2. Germline CDR1 is DFQATT and CDR2 is SNEGSKA (reference sequence). The CDR3 spans 16 residues. V shed 5 bases and J 2 bases; nucleotides not matched to a gene: 10. The CDR3 DNA is TGCAGTGCTCGTCTAGCGGGGGGAATGGGGCAAGAGACCCAGTACTTC. Protein product: CSARLAGGMGQETQYF.

This chain uses TRBV19 with TRBJ2-1; D may match TRBD1 or TRBD2 (6 bases each). Per the germline V gene, CDR1 is LNHDA and CDR2 is SQIVND (reference sequence). The CDR3 has 15 residues. V shed 0 bases and J shed 6 bases, with 12 bases lying between them. The CDR3 here is CASSIEGGTLNEQFF. The CDR3 region has the DNA TGTGCCAGTAGTATAGAAGGGGGGACCCTCAATGAGCAGTTCTTC. Based on the CDR3 plus reference TRBV19 and TRBJ2-1, the full variable domain is DGGITQSPKYLFRKEGQNVTLSCEQNLNHDAMYWYRQDPGQGLRLIYYSQIVNDFQKGDIAEGYSVSREKKESFPLTVTSAQKNPTAFYLCASSIEGGTLNEQFFGPGTRLTVL.

The chain joins TRBV6-1 to TRBJ2-2, with D possibly matching TRBD1 (5 bases). V was pared by 3 bases and J by 3 bases, with 8 bases between. Germline V lookup: CDR1 MNHNS, CDR2 SASEGT. CDR3 length equals 14 residues. The CDR3 DNA is TGTGCCAGCAGTGACAGGGTGCACACCGGGGAGCTGTTTTTT. Translating gives CASSDRVHTGELFF.

This clonotype was recorded a few times. V usage is TRBV5-6 and J usage is TRBJ2-6, with a tentative D call TRBD2 (6 bases). The V gene's germline CDR1 is SGHDT and CDR2 YYEEEE. Trimming shortened V by 1 base and J by 0 bases, and 14 bases separated the two germline ends. CDR3 length: 18 amino acids. CDR3 in DNA: TGTGCCAGCAGCTTGATCGGGGGAGAATACTCTGGGGCCAACGTCCTGACTTTC. This codes for CASSLIGGEYSGANVLTF. The full variable domain, with the rest looked up from reference TRBV5-6 and TRBJ2-6, is DAGVTQSPTHLIKTRGQQVTLRCSPKSGHDTVSWYQQALGQGPQFIFQYYEEEERQRGNFPDRFSGHQFPNYSSELNVNALLLGDSALYLCASSLIGGEYSGANVLTFGAGSRLTVL.

This clonotype was detected many times. This rearrangement joins TRBV4-1 to TRBJ2-1; D is unclear. Germline-derived CDR1 and CDR2 are MGHRA and YSYEKL. V lost 0 bases to trimming and J lost 0 bases, with 6 bases between them. The CDR3 sequence is 15 residues long. Here the CDR3 DNA reads TGCGCCAGCAGCCAAGACTCAAGCTCCTACAATGAGCAGTTCTTC. The encoded protein is CASSQDSSSYNEQFF.

This clonotype was recorded many times. The chain links TRBV6-2 or TRBV6-3 to TRBJ2-4, with D uncertain. CDR1 is MNHEY and CDR2 is SVGEGT in the germline V gene. The ends were cut back, 2 bases at V and 0 bases at J, with 8 bases in the middle. This CDR3 has 15 amino acids. The CDR3 reads CASSYAALAKNIQYF. CDR3 in DNA: TGTGCCAGCAGTTACGCAGCACTAGCCAAAAACATTCAGTACTTC.

This clonotype was found a few times. V usage is TRBV5-1 and J usage is TRBJ1-1; possible D gene TRBD1, 5 bases. The CDR3 consists of 16 residues. V lost 0 bases to trimming and J lost 1 base, with 13 bases between them. Germline V CDR1 and CDR2: SGHRS, YFSETQ. In DNA, the CDR3 is TGCGCCAGCAGCTTGGAGCCAGGGCGGCAGAACACTGAAGCTTTCTTT. This encodes CASSLEPGRQNTEAFF.

This clonotype was counted a few times. V and J are TRBV12-3 or TRBV12-4 and TRBJ2-6; a weak D match, TRBD2 (7 bases). This CDR3 is built from 18 residues. The germline V and J ends were trimmed by 6 bases and 0 bases, with 18 bases remaining between them. CDR3 in amino acids: CASSPVGGRGSGANVLTF. DNA of the CDR3: TGTGCCAGCAGCCCGGTAGGGGGGAGGGGCTCTGGGGCCAACGTCCTGACTTTC.

In its sample, this clonotype was seen a few times. The J gene is TRBJ2-1, the V gene TRBV7-6, with TRBD1 matching over 10 bases. There are 14 residues in the CDR3. Germline loops: CDR1 SGHVS, CDR2 FNYEAQ. The junction had 2 bases not matched to a gene; V was cut back by 5 bases and J by 4 bases. CDR3 DNA: TGTGCCAGCAGCCGGACAGGGGGATACAATGAGCAGTTCTTC. Translated: CASSRTGGYNEQFF.

At least ten counts were recorded for this clonotype. The V call is TRBV20-1, the J call TRBJ1-2, with D unclear. The V gene lost 2 bases and the J gene lost 0 bases, with 16 bases spanning the gap. The CDR3 contains 16 residues. CDR1 and CDR2 (germline): DFQATT, SNEGSKA (reference sequence). The chain's CDR3 is CSARPHRALANYGYTF. The CDR3 region has the DNA TGCAGTGCTAGACCTCATCGGGCATTAGCTAACTATGGCTACACCTTC.

This clonotype was observed at least ten times. This chain links TRBV20-1 with TRBJ2-1, with 10 bases fitting TRBD1. Germline CDR1 reads DFQATT; CDR2 reads SNEGSKA (reference sequence). CDR3 length: 13 residues. Trimming cost V 4 bases and J 9 bases; bases outside gene matches: 6. This chain's CDR3 is CSAIRDRGSEQFF. CDR3 nucleotides: TGCAGTGCTATCCGGGACAGGGGCAGTGAGCAGTTCTTC.

This clonotype was seen a handful of times. The rearrangement joins TRBV12-3 or TRBV12-4 to TRBJ2-3; a possible D gene is TRBD2 (6 bases). V lost 3 bases and J lost 4, with 14 bases in between. CDR3 length: 15 amino acids. The CDR3 spells CASSFGRGAPDTQYF. For the CDR3, the DNA is TGTGCCAGCAGTTTTGGGCGGGGTGCCCCAGATACGCAGTATTTT.

This clonotype has more than one count but fewer than ten. The J gene is TRBJ2-7, the V gene TRBV11-2, with D tentatively TRBD1 (6 bases). The CDR3 has 13 residues. V was shortened by 4 bases and J by 6 bases, with 13 bases between the two germline ends. CDR1 is SGHAT and CDR2 is FQNNGV in the germline V gene. In nucleotides, the CDR3 is TGTGCCAGCAGCTCGGTTCAGGGGCGCGAGCAGTACTTC. Its protein product is CASSSVQGREQYF.

In its sample, this clonotype was seen a few times. J is TRBJ2-7 and V is TRBV5-1, with TRBD1 as a possible D gene (5 bases). This CDR3 region has 13 residues. Per germline, CDR1 SGHRS and CDR2 YFSETQ. Deletions cut 0 bases from V and 5 bases from J, with 9 bases between. The CDR3 DNA is TGCGCCAGCAGCTTGGCGGACAACAACGAGCAGTACTTC. This gives the protein CASSLADNNEQYF.

The table lists this clonotype with many counts. The chain carries TRBV23-1 and TRBJ2-1; D not certain. TRBV23-1 is marked as an open reading frame, function uncertain. Trimming shortened V by 4 bases and J by 9 bases, and 16 bases separated the two germline ends. The CDR3 is 14 amino acids. The CDR3 spells CASSPDHRGGEQFF. DNA for the CDR3: TGCGCCAGCAGTCCGGACCACCGAGGTGGTGAGCAGTTCTTC.